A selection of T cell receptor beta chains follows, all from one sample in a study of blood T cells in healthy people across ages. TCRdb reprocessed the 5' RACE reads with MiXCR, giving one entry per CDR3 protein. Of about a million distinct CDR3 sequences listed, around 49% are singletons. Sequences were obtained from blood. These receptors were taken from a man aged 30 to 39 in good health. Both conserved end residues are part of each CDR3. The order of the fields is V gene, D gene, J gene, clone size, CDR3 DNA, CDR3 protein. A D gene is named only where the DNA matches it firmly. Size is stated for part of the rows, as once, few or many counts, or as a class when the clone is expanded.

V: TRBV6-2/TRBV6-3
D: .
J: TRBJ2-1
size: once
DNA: TGTGCCAGCAGTCCCCAAGGCGGGGGCCTCTACAATGAGCAGTTCTTC
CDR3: CASSPQGGGLYNEQFF

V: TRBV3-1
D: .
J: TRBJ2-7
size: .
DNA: TGTGCCAGCATCCGGGACGAGCAGTACTTC
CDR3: CASIRDEQYF

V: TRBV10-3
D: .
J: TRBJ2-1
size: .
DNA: TGTGCCATCAGGGATGGGGGTTCTCAAGAGACCCAGTTCTTC
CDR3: CAIRDGGSQETQFF

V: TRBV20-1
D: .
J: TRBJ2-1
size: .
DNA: TGCAGTGCTAGAGAAGGGGGGGGGCCCTACAATGGGCAGTTCTTC
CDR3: CSAREGGGPYNGQFF

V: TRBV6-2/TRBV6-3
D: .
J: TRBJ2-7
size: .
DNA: TGTGCCAGCGGGTGGGAGTACGAGCAGTACTTC
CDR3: CASGWEYEQYF

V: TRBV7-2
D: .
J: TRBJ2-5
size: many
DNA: TGTGCCAGCAGCTTCTCACAGGCTGAAGAGACCCAGTACTTC
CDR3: CASSFSQAEETQYF

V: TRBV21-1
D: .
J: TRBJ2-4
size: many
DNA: TGTGCCAGCAGCCGGGGGACTGGAACAAACATTCAGTACTTC
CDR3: CASSRGTGTNIQYF

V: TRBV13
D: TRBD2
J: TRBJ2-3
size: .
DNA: TGTGCCAGCAGCTTACGCGGGAGCGGTGCAGATACGCAGTATTTT
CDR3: CASSLRGSGADTQYF

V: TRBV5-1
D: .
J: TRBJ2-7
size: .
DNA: TGCGCCAGCAGCTTGGAGGCCGTTAACGAGCAGTACTTC
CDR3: CASSLEAVNEQYF

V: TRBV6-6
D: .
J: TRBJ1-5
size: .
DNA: TGTGCCAGCAGTTATGTAGAGTCTAGCAATCAGCCCCAGCATTTT
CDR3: CASSYVESSNQPQHF

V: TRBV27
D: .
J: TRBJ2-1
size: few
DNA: TGTGCCAGCAGTCCCGCAGGCCGCCATGAGCAGTTCTTC
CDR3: CASSPAGRHEQFF

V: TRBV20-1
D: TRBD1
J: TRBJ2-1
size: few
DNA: TGCAGTGCTACGTCAATGACAGGGGGTTCCTACAATGAGCAGTTCTTC
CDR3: CSATSMTGGSYNEQFF

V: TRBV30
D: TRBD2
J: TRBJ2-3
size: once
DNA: TGTGCCTGGAGTTTAGGAGCGGGGGGTACAGATACGCAGTATTTT
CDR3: CAWSLGAGGTDTQYF

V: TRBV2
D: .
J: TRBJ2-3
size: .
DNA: TGTGCCAGCACCGGGGGCTCTAGCGGTTCAGATACGCAGTATTTT
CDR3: CASTGGSSGSDTQYF

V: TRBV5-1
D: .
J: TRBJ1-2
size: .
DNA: TGCGCCAGCAGCTTGGAGTCCTCCCTGTATGGCTACACCTTC
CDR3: CASSLESSLYGYTF

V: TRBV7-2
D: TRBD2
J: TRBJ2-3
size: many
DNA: TGTGCCAGCAGCTCCAAGCGGGGCTACACAGATACGCAGTATTTT
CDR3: CASSSKRGYTDTQYF

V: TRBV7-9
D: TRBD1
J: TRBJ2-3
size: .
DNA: TGTGCCAGCAGCTTACCCCCGGACAGGGGGCATACAGATACGCAGTATTTT
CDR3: CASSLPPDRGHTDTQYF

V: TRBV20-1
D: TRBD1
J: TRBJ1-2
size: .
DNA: TGCAGTGCTAGAGCCCCGGACAGGCTAGACGACTATGGCTACACCTTC
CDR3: CSARAPDRLDDYGYTF

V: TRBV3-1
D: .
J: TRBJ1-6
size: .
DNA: TGTGCCAGCAGCCAAGGGTCGGCCCTCCACTTT
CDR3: CASSQGSALHF

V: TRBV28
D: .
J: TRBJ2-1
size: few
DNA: TGTGCCAGCAGCCCCCCAGGGTCCAACAATGAGCAGTTCTTC
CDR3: CASSPPGSNNEQFF

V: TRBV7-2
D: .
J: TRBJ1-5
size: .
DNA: TGTGCCAGCAGCCCTACAAGCTTAAGCAATCAGCCCCAGCATTTT
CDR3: CASSPTSLSNQPQHF

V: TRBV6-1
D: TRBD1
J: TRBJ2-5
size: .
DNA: TGTGCCAGCAGTCCCCGACAGGGTTTGATCGGTCAGCAGTACTTC
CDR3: CASSPRQGLIGQQYF

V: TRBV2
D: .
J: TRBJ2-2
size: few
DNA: TGTGCCAGCAGTGTAGAGGGGAACACCGGGGAGCTGTTTTTT
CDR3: CASSVEGNTGELFF

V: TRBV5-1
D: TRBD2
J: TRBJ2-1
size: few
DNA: TGCGCCAGCAGCCCGGGACTAGCGGGGAGCAATGAGCAGTTCTTC
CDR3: CASSPGLAGSNEQFF

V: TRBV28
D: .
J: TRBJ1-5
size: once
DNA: TGTGCCAGCAGAGCCCCAGGGACCGGGTTCAATCAGCCCCAGCATTTT
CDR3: CASRAPGTGFNQPQHF

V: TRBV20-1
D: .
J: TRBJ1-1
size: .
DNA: TGCAGTGCTAGAGAAAGTCAGATTGTAAACACTGAAGCTTTCTTT
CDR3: CSARESQIVNTEAFF

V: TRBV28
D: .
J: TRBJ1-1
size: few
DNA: TGTGCCGCCATTAGGGGGTCGACCACTGAAGCTTTCTTT
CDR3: CAAIRGSTTEAFF

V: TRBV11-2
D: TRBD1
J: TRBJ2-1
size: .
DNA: TGTGCCAGCAGCTTGACCCGGGACAGGGACGGGGCCTACAATGAGCAGTTCTTC
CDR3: CASSLTRDRDGAYNEQFF

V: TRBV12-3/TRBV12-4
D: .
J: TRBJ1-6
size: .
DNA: TGTGCCAGCAGCGCTCAGAATGTATCACCCCTCCACTTT
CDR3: CASSAQNVSPLHF

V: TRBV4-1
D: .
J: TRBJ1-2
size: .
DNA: TGCGCCAGCAGCCAAAGGGAGGACTATGGCTACACCTTC
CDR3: CASSQREDYGYTF

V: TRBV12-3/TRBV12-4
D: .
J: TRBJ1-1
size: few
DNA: TGTGCCAGCAGTTTAGCGCAGCGGGACACTGAAGCTTTCTTT
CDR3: CASSLAQRDTEAFF

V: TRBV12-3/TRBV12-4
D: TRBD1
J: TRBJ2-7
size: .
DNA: TGTGCCAGCAGTTTGATGACAGGGGACTACGAGCAGTACTTC
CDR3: CASSLMTGDYEQYF

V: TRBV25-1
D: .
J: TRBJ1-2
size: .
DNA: TGTGCCAGCAGTGAATGGGCAGGACCCATTTATGGCTACACCTTC
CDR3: CASSEWAGPIYGYTF

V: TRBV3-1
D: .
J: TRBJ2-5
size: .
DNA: TGTGCCAGCAGCCAAGAGGACCGGGGGTTTCAAGAGACCCAGTACTTC
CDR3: CASSQEDRGFQETQYF

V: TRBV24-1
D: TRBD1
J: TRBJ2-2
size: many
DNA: TGTGCCACCTCCCCGCGGACAGGGGTTACCGGGGAGCTGTTTTTT
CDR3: CATSPRTGVTGELFF

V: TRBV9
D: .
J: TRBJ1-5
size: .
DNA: TGTGCCAGCAGCCCCTCGTCCGGAGGGCCCCAGCATTTT
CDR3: CASSPSSGGPQHF

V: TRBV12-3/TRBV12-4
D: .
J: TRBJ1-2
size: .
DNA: TGTGCCAGCAGTCCAGACAGGAACTATGGCCACACCTTC
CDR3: CASSPDRNYGHTF

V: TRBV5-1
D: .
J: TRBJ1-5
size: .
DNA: TGCGCCAGCAGCTTGTGGGGGGATCAGCCCCAGCATTTT
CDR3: CASSLWGDQPQHF

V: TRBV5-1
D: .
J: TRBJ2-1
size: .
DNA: TGCGCCAGCAGCTTCGGACTAACCTCCTACAATGAGCAGTTCTTC
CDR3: CASSFGLTSYNEQFF

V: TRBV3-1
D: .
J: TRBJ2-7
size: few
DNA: TGTGCCAGCAGCCAAGCCTACGACTCGGACGGGTTCTCCTACGAGCAGTACTTC
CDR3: CASSQAYDSDGFSYEQYF

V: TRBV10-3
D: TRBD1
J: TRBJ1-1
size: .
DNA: TGTGCCATCAGTGAGAGGGGGCAGGGGGCAAGGACTGAAGCTTTCTTT
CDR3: CAISERGQGARTEAFF

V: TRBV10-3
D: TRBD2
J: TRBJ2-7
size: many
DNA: TGTGCCATCAGTGAGTCTACCGGGGGGGGCTACGAGCAGTACTTC
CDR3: CAISESTGGGYEQYF

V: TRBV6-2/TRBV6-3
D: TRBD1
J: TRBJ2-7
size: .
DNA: TGTGCCAGCAGGGGACAGGGGATGGTCTACGAGCAGTACTTC
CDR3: CASRGQGMVYEQYF

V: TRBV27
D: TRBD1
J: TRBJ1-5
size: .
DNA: TGTGCCAGCAGGGGACAGTTGGACCAGCCCCAGCATTTT
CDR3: CASRGQLDQPQHF

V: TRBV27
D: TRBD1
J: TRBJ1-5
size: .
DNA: TGTGCCAGCAGAGGGGGCGTATTAGATCAGCCCCAGCATTTT
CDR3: CASRGGVLDQPQHF

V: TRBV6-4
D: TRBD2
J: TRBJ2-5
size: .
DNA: TGTGCCAGCAGTGACTCGACTAGCGGGGGCAATGAGCAGTACTTC
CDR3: CASSDSTSGGNEQYF

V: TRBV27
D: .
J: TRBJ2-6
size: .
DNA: TGTGCCAGCAGTTTGAAGGGCGGGGCCAACGTCCTGACTTTC
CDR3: CASSLKGGANVLTF

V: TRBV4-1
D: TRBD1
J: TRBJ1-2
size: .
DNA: TGCGCCAGCAGCCAACAAGGACAGGGGCTCTATGGCTACACCTTC
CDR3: CASSQQGQGLYGYTF

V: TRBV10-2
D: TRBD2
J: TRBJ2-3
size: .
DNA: TGCGCCAGCAGATCCCGGACTAGCGGACTTACAGATACGCAGTATTTT
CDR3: CASRSRTSGLTDTQYF

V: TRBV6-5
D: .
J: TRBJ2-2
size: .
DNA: TGTGCCAGCAGTTACTTGGGCAGGGGGGCCGGGGAGCTGTTTTTT
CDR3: CASSYLGRGAGELFF

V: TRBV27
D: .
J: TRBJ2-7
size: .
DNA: TGTACCAGCAGTTACGGACAGTTCTACGAGCAGTACTTC
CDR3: CTSSYGQFYEQYF

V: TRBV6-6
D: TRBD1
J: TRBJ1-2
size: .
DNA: TGTGCCAGCAGTGAGGCAGGGGGCGACGGCTACACCTTC
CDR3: CASSEAGGDGYTF

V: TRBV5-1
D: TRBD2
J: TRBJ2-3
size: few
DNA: TGCGCCAGCAGCCAGCAGGGAGGGGGCACAGATACGCAGTATTTT
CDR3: CASSQQGGGTDTQYF